What follows are 12 T cell receptor beta chains derived from one specimen sequenced in a study of persistence of HIV-infected CD4 T cells. No antigen has been assigned to these receptors. Cells were stimulated nonspecifically with anti-CD3/anti-CD28 magnetic beads. Sorting of responding CD4+ T cells relied on upregulated CD40 ligand together with CD69. The libraries were made with immunoSEQ version 4 in survey mode. Assay used: immunoSEQ multiplex PCR; TCRdb lists only in-frame clones, some missing. The sample records about 46,000 clones, around 90% being singletons. The sample in question was CD4+ T cells sorted from PBMCs after roughly 19-hour stimulation, obtained from a patient who received antiretroviral therapy. The receptor set was obtained from an adult woman with HIV who was CMV-seropositive.

The CDR3 loop reads CASRDRGSGNTIYF. CDR3 DNA sequence: TGTGCCAGTAGGGACAGGGGCTCTGGAAACACCATATATTTT. The J gene is TRBJ1-3, the V gene TRBV19, with TRBD1 matching over 9 bases. The CDR3 is made up of 14 amino acids. The V gene's germline CDR1 is LNHDA and CDR2 SQIVND (reference sequence). After removal of 6 bases from V and 0 bases from J, the junction contained 0 bases not matched to a gene.

V gene TRBV20-1 combines with J gene TRBJ2-7; 9 bases match TRBD1. The CDR3 loop spans 14 amino acids. CDR1 is DFQATT and CDR2 is SNEGSKA in the germline V gene (reference sequence). The ends lost 3 bases at V and 2 bases at J; junction bases unmatched: 5. In nucleotides, the CDR3 is TGCAGTGCTAGTCCAGGACAGGGGACCTACGAGCAGTACTTC. It codes for CSASPGQGTYEQYF.

The chain has TRBV4-1 and TRBJ2-7, with 7 bases aligning to TRBD2. V dropped 1 base and J dropped 2; count of bases not matched to a gene: 17. Per germline, CDR1 MGHRA and CDR2 YSYEKL. The CDR3 is 19 amino acids. The CDR3 reads CASSQVLRTRVPFTYEQYF. CDR3 in DNA: TGCGCCAGCAGCCAAGTGCTCCGGACTAGAGTTCCGTTTACCTACGAGCAGTACTTC.

The chain combines TRBV2 with TRBJ2-7; 8 bases agree with TRBD1. V shed 5 bases, J shed 3 bases, and the junction held 9 bases outside the gene matches. CDR3 length equals 15 residues. Germline loops: CDR1 SNHLY, CDR2 FYNNEI. CDR3 protein: CASSYHGTGDYEQYF. The CDR3 nucleotides are TGTGCCAGCAGTTATCACGGGACAGGAGACTACGAGCAGTACTTC.

The rearrangement links TRBV18 to TRBJ2-2, with TRBD1 matching 7 bases. CDR1 and CDR2 (germline): KGHSH, LQKENI. V gave up 1 base and J gave up 4 bases; unmatched junction bases: 3. The CDR3 contains 15 residues. This CDR3 reads CASSPRAGGTGELFF. CDR3 coding DNA: TGTGCCAGCTCACCACGGGCAGGGGGCACCGGGGAGCTGTTTTTT.

J is TRBJ2-1 and V is TRBV25-1; D may be TRBD1 (6 bases). The CDR3 runs to 15 residues. Germline values: CDR1 MGHDK, CDR2 SYGVNS. Trimming removed 3 bases from V and 7 bases from J, with 16 bases in between. DNA of the CDR3: TGTGCCAGCAGTGAGGGGGCGTCCAATTCGAATGAGCAGTTCTTC. Protein: CASSEGASNSNEQFF.

The chain combines TRBV28 with TRBJ1-5; a possible D gene is TRBD1 (5 bases). Trimming pared 5 bases from V and 0 bases from J, leaving 14 bases between. Germline CDR1 reads MDHEN; CDR2 reads SYDVKM. The CDR3 length is 16 residues. The CDR3 spells CASSPRGGYSNQPQHF. The CDR3 region has the DNA TGTGCCAGCAGTCCGAGGGGTGGATATAGCAATCAGCCCCAGCATTTT.

V usage is TRBV5-5 and J usage is TRBJ1-5, with D possibly matching TRBD1 (5 bases). Germline V gene lookup returns CDR1 SGHKS and CDR2 YYEKEE (reference sequence). CDR3 length equals 14 residues. V lost 2 bases, J lost 7 bases, and 13 bases lay in between. CDR3 sequence reads: CASSLGSGRQPQHF. The CDR3 DNA follows: TGTGCCAGCAGCTTAGGGTCAGGGAGGCAGCCCCAGCATTTT.

This chain uses TRBV7-8 with TRBJ2-7, with TRBD1 identical over 7 bases. Germline V gives CDR1 SGHVS, CDR2 FQNEAQ. Trimming cost V 5 bases and J 0 bases; bases outside gene matches: 1. CDR3 length: 13 amino acids. CDR3 in amino acids: CASSRDSSYEQYF. The CDR3 coding sequence is TGTGCCAGCAGCCGGGACAGCTCCTACGAGCAGTACTTC.

This clone has only one observation. The chain combines TRBV11-3 with TRBJ2-3; TRBD2 matches at 7 bases. Germline lookup yields CDR1 SGHNT and CDR2 YENEEA. The CDR3 consists of 14 residues. Trimming cost V 2 bases and J 6 bases; bases outside gene matches: 5. CDR3 in amino acids: CASSLTLAMDTQYF. CDR3 coding DNA: TGTGCCAGCAGCTTAACACTAGCGATGGATACGCAGTATTTT.

V is TRBV4-1 and J is TRBJ2-4, with D hard to call. Germline V gene lookup returns CDR1 MGHRA and CDR2 YSYEKL. The CDR3 runs 17 residues. V lost 0 bases and J 0 bases, leaving 12 bases between the germline ends. The CDR3 reads CASSQDAALLAKNIQYF. For the CDR3, the DNA is TGCGCCAGCAGCCAAGACGCGGCGTTACTAGCCAAAAACATTCAGTACTTC.

The gene calls are TRBV7-3 and TRBJ2-1; D remains ambiguous. Germline loops: CDR1 SGHTA, CDR2 FQGTGA. V was pared by 5 bases and J by 0 bases, with 11 bases between. This CDR3 has 15 amino acids. The CDR3 spells CASSILSSSYNEQFF. The CDR3 DNA reads as TGTGCCAGCAGCATACTTTCTAGCTCCTACAATGAGCAGTTCTTC. The full variable domain, with the rest looked up from reference TRBV7-3 and TRBJ2-1, is GAGVSQTPSNKVTEKGKYVELRCDPISGHTALYWYRQSLGQGPEFLIYFQGTGAADDSGLPNDRFFAVRPEGSVSTLKIQRTERGDSAVYLCASSILSSSYNEQFFGPGTRLTVL.